This T cell receptor (beta chain) derives from a study of T-cell memory formation after mild COVID-19. This clonotype was found many times. Its matching antigen is unknown. The ends lost 5 bases at V and 0 bases at J; junction bases unmatched: 10. This CDR3 has 18 residues. Germline CDR1 reads SEHNR; CDR2 reads FQNEAQ (reference sequence). Overall study findings and caveats: Among clones peaking at day 37 in the second wave, SARS-CoV-2 specificity remained unconfirmed. Contracting CD8+ clones were enriched in EMRA, CD4+ mainly in CM and EM. A second wave expanding day 15 to 37 was CD4+-biased; contracting clones were balanced.

It was 5'RACE with constant-segment primers that produced the TCR alpha and TCR beta cDNA libraries, which carried sample barcodes and UMIs. TCRdb processed the 5' RACE reads anew with MiXCR; each CDR3 protein has one entry. The sample holds roughly 14,000 distinct CDR3 sequences, 20% to 25% seen once. The sequenced sample was PBMCs or a T cell subset sorted from them (not recorded which). V usage is TRBV7-9 and J usage is TRBJ2-1, with TRBD2 identical over 10 bases. The source of this sequence is a man in his late teens or twenties who had mild COVID-19 (a few samples of this study predate the infection). Cell type and time point are not known. CDR3 residues: CASSPKSGGAFSYNEQFF. The CDR3 DNA reads TGTGCCAGCAGCCCTAAGAGCGGGGGGGCCTTCTCCTACAATGAGCAGTTCTTC.